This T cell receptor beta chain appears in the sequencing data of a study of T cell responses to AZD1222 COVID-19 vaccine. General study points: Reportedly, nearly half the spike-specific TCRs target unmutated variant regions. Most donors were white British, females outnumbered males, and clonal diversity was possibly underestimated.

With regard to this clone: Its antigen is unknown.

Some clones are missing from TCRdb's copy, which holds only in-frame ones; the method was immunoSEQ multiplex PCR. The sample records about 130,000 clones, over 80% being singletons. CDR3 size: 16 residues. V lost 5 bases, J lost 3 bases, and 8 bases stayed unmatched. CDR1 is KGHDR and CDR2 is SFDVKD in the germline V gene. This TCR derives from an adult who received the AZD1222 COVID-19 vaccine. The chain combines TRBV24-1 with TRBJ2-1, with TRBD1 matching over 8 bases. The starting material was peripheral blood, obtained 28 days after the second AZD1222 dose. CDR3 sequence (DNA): TGTGCCACCAGTGGTCCCGGACAGGGAAACTACAATGAGCAGTTCTTC. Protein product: CATSGPGQGNYNEQFF.